The subject of this entry is one T cell receptor beta chain. No antigen is known for it. The sample belongs to a study of blood T cells in healthy people across ages. Study results and limitations: What prevented conclusive comparison of naive and antigen-experienced cells was that PBMCs were unsorted. CMV status of donors was unknown, possibly confounding expanded clonotype changes.

The CDR3 spans 13 residues. The V gene's germline CDR1 is ENHRY and CDR2 SYGVKD. V dropped 10 bases and J dropped 1 base, with 13 bases sitting between them. A second PCR, run for about 7 to 12 cycles, used a sample-barcoded 5' primer plus a J-beta primer mix. One entry per CDR3 protein, called by TCRdb with MiXCR from the 5' RACE reads. The sample has 1.2 million to 1.5 million distinct CDR3 sequences; around two fifths are singletons. This receptor was identified in a woman in her late teens or twenties in good health. The source material was blood. The J gene is TRBJ2-5, the V gene TRBV10-3; D is unclear. Here the CDR3 reads CATGVSPQETQYF. The CDR3 nucleotides read TGTGCCACGGGCGTCTCCCCCCAAGAGACCCAGTACTTC.